The 4 T cell receptor beta chains reported below all come from one sample, sequenced in a study of blood T cell repertoires in COVID-19. Clones were read by immunoSEQ multiplex PCR, and TCRdb kept only the in-frame ones, dropping some. The sample yields about 250,000 clones, roughly four fifths seen once. Sequenced: PBMCs or T cells enriched from blood (not recorded which). The receptors here all came from a man aged 35 to 55 who had been exposed to COVID-19.

This clone was counted between two and nine times. At the DNA level, this CDR3 is encoded by other sequences in the same sample as well. V is TRBV11-2 and J is TRBJ2-1; 10 bases line up with TRBD2. From germline, CDR1 is SGHAT and CDR2 FQNNGV. After removal of 5 bases from V and 7 bases from J, the junction contained 8 bases not matched to a gene. The CDR3 length is 15 residues. This chain's CDR3 is CASSPRTSGYNEQFF. For the CDR3, the DNA is TGTGCCAGCAGCCCAAGGACTAGCGGATATAATGAGCAGTTCTTC. Full variable domain (rest looked up from reference TRBV11-2 and TRBJ2-1): EAGVAQSPRYKIIEKRQSVAFWCNPISGHATLYWYQQILGQGPKLLIQFQNNGVVDDSQLPKDRFSAERLKGVDSTLKIQPAKLEDSAVYLCASSPRTSGYNEQFFGPGTRLTVL.

This rearrangement joins TRBV7-6 to TRBJ2-3; 11 positions agree with TRBD2. The V and J ends lost 5 bases and 5 bases, in that order; junction bases with no gene match: 9. The CDR3 has 16 amino acids. Germline V CDR1 and CDR2: SGHVS, FNYEAQ. The CDR3 spells CASSRTGTSGIDTQYF. In nucleotides, the CDR3 is TGTGCCAGCAGCCGAACCGGGACTAGCGGTATAGATACGCAGTATTTT. Full variable domain (outside the CDR3, taken from reference TRBV7-6 and TRBJ2-3): GAGVSQSPRYKVTKRGQDVALRCDPISGHVSLYWYRQALGQGPEFLTYFNYEAQQDKSGLPNDRFSAERPEGSISTLTIQRTEQRDSAMYRCASSRTGTSGIDTQYFGPGTRLTVL.

The chain recombines TRBV7-8 with TRBJ2-1; weak D call: TRBD1 (5 bases). V was cut by 5 bases and J by 9 bases, with 17 bases left in between. Germline V gene lookup returns CDR1 SGHVS and CDR2 FQNEAQ. The CDR3 is 14 residues long. The CDR3 DNA reads as TGTGCCAGCAGCCCCTCGACCGGGCAGGGTGAGCAGTTCTTC. Translation: CASSPSTGQGEQFF.

The chain recombines TRBV28 with TRBJ2-4, with TRBD1 identical over 8 bases. V was clipped by 5 bases and J by 8 bases; unmatched bases: 5. The V gene's germline CDR1 is MDHEN and CDR2 SYDVKM. This CDR3 spans 13 amino acids. CDR3 DNA: TGTGCCAGCAGTACCCAGGACAGGGACATTCAGTACTTC. Its translation is CASSTQDRDIQYF.